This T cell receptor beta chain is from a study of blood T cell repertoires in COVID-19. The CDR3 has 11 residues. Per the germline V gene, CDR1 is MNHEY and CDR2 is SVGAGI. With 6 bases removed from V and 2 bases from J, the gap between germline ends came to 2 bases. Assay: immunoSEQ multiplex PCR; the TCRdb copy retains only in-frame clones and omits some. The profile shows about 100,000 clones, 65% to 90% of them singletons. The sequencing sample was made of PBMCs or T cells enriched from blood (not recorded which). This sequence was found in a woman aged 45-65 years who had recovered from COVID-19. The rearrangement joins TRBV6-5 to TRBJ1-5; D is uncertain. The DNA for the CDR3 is TGTGCCAGCAGCGGCAATCAGCCCCAGCATTTT. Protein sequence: CASSGNQPQHF.